The 28 T cell receptor beta chains listed next were all sequenced from one sample in a study of T-cell memory formation after mild COVID-19. TCRdb recomputed calls from the 5' RACE reads with MiXCR, one row per CDR3 protein. The sample has approximately 89,000 distinct CDR3 sequences; 9.5% to 15% are singletons. Sequencing used PBMCs or a T cell subset sorted from them (not recorded which). Receptor source: a man aged 18 to 29 who had mild COVID-19 (a few samples of this study predate the infection). Cell type and time point are not known.

This clonotype has more than one count but fewer than ten. The chain recombines TRBV25-1 with TRBJ1-5; no clear D. V was shortened by 3 bases and J by 6 bases, with 9 bases between the two germline ends. The CDR3 has 13 residues. CDR1 and CDR2 (germline): MGHDK, SYGVNS. The CDR3 is CASSDLGGQPQHF. The CDR3 nucleotides read TGTGCCAGCAGTGATCTCGGTGGTCAGCCCCAGCATTTT. The full variable domain, with the rest looked up from reference TRBV25-1 and TRBJ1-5, is EADIYQTPRYLVIGTGKKITLECSQTMGHDKMYWYQQDPGMELHLIHYSYGVNSTEKGDLSSESTVSRIRTEHFPLTLESARPSHTSQYLCASSDLGGQPQHFGDGTRLSIL.

This clonotype occurred many times. The chain employs TRBV9 and TRBJ1-6, with TRBD1 identical over 8 bases. Germline lookup yields CDR1 SGDLS and CDR2 YYNGEE. J was trimmed by 6 bases and V by 2 bases; bases with no gene match: 4. The CDR3 contains 15 residues. The CDR3 here is CASSVRDRINSPLHF. The CDR3 region has the DNA TGTGCCAGCAGCGTCCGGGACAGGATTAATTCACCCCTCCACTTT.

In this sample, this clonotype turned up a few times. The J gene is TRBJ2-5, the V gene TRBV7-9, with 11 bases aligning to TRBD1. CDR3 length: 15 residues. J gave up 5 bases and V 5 bases, and 7 bases lay outside the gene matches. Per the germline V gene, CDR1 is SEHNR and CDR2 is FQNEAQ (reference sequence). The CDR3 reads CASSARTGGFETQYF. DNA of the CDR3: TGTGCCAGCAGCGCCCGGACAGGGGGCTTTGAGACCCAGTACTTC.

This clonotype turned up a few times. The rearrangement links TRBV6-5 to TRBJ1-2; D is perhaps TRBD1 (5 bases). There are 15 residues in the CDR3. Germline lookup yields CDR1 MNHEY and CDR2 SVGAGI. V was cut by 6 bases and J by 4 bases, with 18 bases left in between. The CDR3 DNA reads as TGTGCCAGCAGAGTCAGTCGGGGGGTAGTCTATGGCTACACCTTC. As protein: CASRVSRGVVYGYTF.

The chain carries TRBV7-8 and TRBJ2-3; 8 positions match TRBD2. CDR3 length: 16 residues. Germline V lookup: CDR1 SGHVS, CDR2 FQNEAQ. The ends lost 0 bases at V and 2 bases at J; junction bases unmatched: 4. CDR3 nucleotide sequence: TGTGCCAGCAGCTTAGCAACTAGCGGAGTCACAGATACGCAGTATTTT. It specifies CASSLATSGVTDTQYF.

This clonotype showed up just once. V usage is TRBV12-3 or TRBV12-4 and J usage is TRBJ1-6; unclear D gene. Deletions cut 7 bases from V and 1 base from J, with 11 bases between. The CDR3 is 15 residues long. The chain's CDR3 is CASTSSGSYNSPLHF. The CDR3 coding sequence is TGTGCCAGCACCAGTTCGGGGTCCTATAATTCACCCCTCCACTTT.

CDR3 in amino acids: CASSLEGRGQGYTF. CDR3 bases: TGTGCCAGCAGCTTAGAAGGAAGAGGTCAAGGCTACACCTTC. The chain links TRBV7-8 to TRBJ1-2, with D uncertain. Germline V lookup: CDR1 SGHVS, CDR2 FQNEAQ. The CDR3 spans 14 residues. Between the trimmed V and J ends, which lost 1 base and 8 bases, there was a span of 14 bases. Combining the CDR3 with reference TRBV7-8 and TRBJ1-2 gives the whole variable domain GAGVSQSPRYKVAKRGQDVALRCDPISGHVSLFWYQQALGQGPEFLTYFQNEAQLDKSGLPSDRFFAERPEGSVSTLKIQRTQQEDSAVYLCASSLEGRGQGYTFGSGTRLTVV.

This clonotype was detected only a few times. The rearrangement links TRBV29-1 to TRBJ2-7, with D possibly matching TRBD1 (6 bases). The CDR3 has 14 amino acids. V lost 4 bases and J lost 0, with 13 bases in between. Germline CDR1 SQVTM, CDR2 ANQGSEA. As DNA, the CDR3 is TGCAGCGTTGTGAAGGACAGACCCTCCTACGAGCAGTACTTC. It codes for CSVVKDRPSYEQYF.

The rearrangement links TRBV7-9 to TRBJ2-1; D perhaps matches TRBD2 (6 bases). The germline V and J ends were trimmed by 4 bases and 9 bases, with 16 bases remaining between them. Germline CDR1 reads SEHNR; CDR2 reads FQNEAQ (reference sequence). The length of the CDR3 is 14 residues. CDR3 DNA: TGTGCCAGCAGCTCCCAGCGGGTGGGGGGTGAGCAGTTCTTC. This codes for CASSSQRVGGEQFF.

The V gene is TRBV11-2, the J gene TRBJ2-7; the D gene is possibly TRBD2 (6 bases). Germline values: CDR1 SGHAT, CDR2 FQNNGV. Trimming cost V 8 bases and J 4 bases, with 21 bases left between them. The CDR3 extends over 15 amino acids. The CDR3: CASSLGGPYAYEQYF. For the CDR3, the DNA is TGTGCCAGCTCTCTGGGGGGTCCCTACGCGTACGAGCAGTACTTC.

In DNA, the CDR3 is TGTGCCAGTAGTATTTGGAGCAATGAGCAGTTCTTC. The encoded protein is CASSIWSNEQFF. The chain combines TRBV19 with TRBJ2-1; D is uncertain. Looked up from germline, CDR1 is LNHDA and CDR2 is SQIVND (reference sequence). V lost 3 bases and J lost 6, with 6 bases in between. CDR3 length: 12 amino acids.

J is TRBJ1-1 and V is TRBV7-9; D perhaps matches TRBD1 (6 bases). Trimming left V 1 base short and J 6 bases short, with 15 bases between. Looked up from germline, CDR1 is SEHNR and CDR2 is FQNEAQ (reference sequence). CDR3 length: 15 amino acids. As DNA, the CDR3 is TGTGCCAGCAGCTTAGGCGGGGGCGGTTTGGCTGAAGCTTTCTTT. Amino acid sequence: CASSLGGGGLAEAFF. Full variable domain (outside the CDR3, taken from reference TRBV7-9 and TRBJ1-1): DTGVSQNPRHKITKRGQNVTFRCDPISEHNRLYWYRQTLGQGPEFLTYFQNEAQLEKSRLLSDRFSAERPKGSFSTLEIQRTEQGDSAMYLCASSLGGGGLAEAFFGQGTRLTVV.

V gene TRBV7-6 combines with J gene TRBJ2-3, with TRBD2 identical over 10 bases. The ends lost 8 bases at V and 4 bases at J; junction bases unmatched: 6. The CDR3 is 14 residues long. Germline V gene sequence: CDR1 SGHVS, CDR2 FNYEAQ. The CDR3 region has the DNA TGTGCCAGCCAAAGCGGGGGGGCCGCAGATACGCAGTATTTT. Amino acids: CASQSGGAADTQYF.

The CDR3 region has the DNA TGTGCCAGCAGCTTACAGGGTTTTGGGGAGACCCAGTACTTC. Its translation is CASSLQGFGETQYF. This chain uses TRBV7-9 with TRBJ2-5; D is possibly TRBD1 (5 bases). Trimming removed 2 bases at V and 5 bases at J, with 12 bases between. There are 14 residues in the CDR3. Germline V gene lookup returns CDR1 SEHNR and CDR2 FQNEAQ (reference sequence).

The chain has TRBV5-6 and TRBJ1-2, with TRBD1 as a possible D gene (6 bases). CDR1 SGHDT and CDR2 YYEEEE come from the germline V gene. The CDR3 consists of 13 residues. Trimming left V 2 bases short and J 3 bases short, with 8 bases between. The DNA for the CDR3 is TGTGCCAGCAGCTTTCCAGGGGACTATGGCTACACCTTC. The encoded protein is CASSFPGDYGYTF. Full variable domain (rest looked up from reference TRBV5-6 and TRBJ1-2): DAGVTQSPTHLIKTRGQQVTLRCSPKSGHDTVSWYQQALGQGPQFIFQYYEEEERQRGNFPDRFSGHQFPNYSSELNVNALLLGDSALYLCASSFPGDYGYTFGSGTRLTVV.

This clonotype has more than one count but fewer than ten. The rearrangement links TRBV10-3 to TRBJ1-1; TRBD1 matches at 9 bases. CDR3 length: 16 residues. J gave up 5 bases and V 4 bases, and 11 bases lay outside the gene matches. The germline gives CDR1 ENHRY, CDR2 SYGVKD. CDR3 bases: TGTGCCATCAGTGCGGACAGGGGAGATGTCGGGACTGAAGCTTTCTTT. This sequence encodes CAISADRGDVGTEAFF.

V and J are TRBV7-2 and TRBJ2-5; 7 positions agree with TRBD1. The V gene's germline CDR1 is SGHTA and CDR2 FQGNSA. The CDR3 runs to 14 residues. V lost 5 bases, J lost 2 bases, and 5 bases stayed unmatched. The CDR3 DNA sequence: TGTGCCAGCAGCCTGCTGACAGGGCAAGAGACCCAGTACTTC. Protein sequence: CASSLLTGQETQYF.

This clonotype turned up a few times. The chain combines TRBV11-2 with TRBJ2-6; possible D gene TRBD2, 5 bases. Germline loops: CDR1 SGHAT, CDR2 FQNNGV. The CDR3 is 15 residues long. The V and J ends lost 3 bases and 0 bases respectively, with 6 bases between them. DNA of the CDR3: TGTGCCAGCAGCTTTCGGGACTCTGGGGCCAACGTCCTGACTTTC. Protein sequence: CASSFRDSGANVLTF.

This chain links TRBV29-1 with TRBJ1-1; D gene unclear. CDR1 and CDR2 (germline): SQVTM, ANQGSEA. V lost 6 bases and J 3 bases, leaving 11 bases between the germline ends. This CDR3 has 12 amino acids. The DNA for the CDR3 is TGCAGCGTAAATCAGGTGTACACTGAAGCTTTCTTT. Protein sequence: CSVNQVYTEAFF. Looking up the rest from reference TRBV29-1 and TRBJ1-1 gives the full variable domain: SAVISQKPSRDICQRGTSLTIQCQVDSQVTMMFWYRQQPGQSLTLIATANQGSEATYESGFVIDKFPISRPNLTFSTLTVSNMSPEDSSIYLCSVNQVYTEAFFGQGTRLTVV.

In regard to this clonotype: Since a much larger clone is just one base distant, this may be a read error. CDR3 amino acids: CASSRLGLGEQYF. The CDR3 DNA follows: TGTGCCAGCAGCAGACTGGGTCTCGGTGAGCAGTACTTC. The rearrangement joins TRBV7-6 to TRBJ2-7; D is unresolved. This CDR3 comprises 13 residues. With 5 bases removed from V and 7 bases from J, the gap between germline ends came to 15 bases. CDR1 SGHVS and CDR2 FNYEAQ come from the germline V gene.

This clonotype was counted between two and nine times. This chain uses TRBV5-1 with TRBJ1-1; TRBD1 matches at 7 bases. The J segment lost 12 bases and the V segment lost 1 base, leaving 12 bases of the junction unmatched. The CDR3 covers 14 residues. In germline, CDR1 is SGHRS, CDR2 YFSETQ. The CDR3 sequence is CASSLSSLTGSTFF. As DNA, the CDR3 is TGCGCCAGCAGCTTGTCGTCCCTGACAGGGAGCACTTTCTTT.

A few counts support this clonotype. V and J are TRBV29-1 and TRBJ2-3; 7 bases fit TRBD1. The V segment lost 7 bases and the J segment 0 bases; nucleotides outside the gene matches: 4. This CDR3 is built from 13 residues. Germline V gene sequence: CDR1 SQVTM, CDR2 ANQGSEA. Here the CDR3 DNA reads TGCAGCGCATCGGGACAGAGCACAGATACGCAGTATTTT. It codes for CSASGQSTDTQYF.

In its sample, this clonotype was seen a few times. J is TRBJ2-3 and V is TRBV15; no definite D call. Germline values: CDR1 LNHNV, CDR2 YYDKDF (reference sequence). The CDR3 is 13 residues long. V lost 0 bases and J lost 4, with 5 bases in between. CDR3 region: CATSREGADTQYF. CDR3 bases: TGTGCCACCAGCAGAGAGGGCGCAGATACGCAGTATTTT.

This clonotype turned up a few times. V gene TRBV7-6 combines with J gene TRBJ2-7, with D possibly being TRBD2 (6 bases). Germline CDR1 reads SGHVS; CDR2 reads FNYEAQ. V was trimmed by 3 bases and J by 3 bases, leaving 12 bases between them. This CDR3 spans 14 amino acids. CDR3 sequence: CASSFGGENYEQYF. CDR3 in DNA: TGTGCCAGCAGCTTCGGAGGGGAAAACTACGAGCAGTACTTC.

The V call is TRBV7-9, the J call TRBJ1-2, with no clear D. Germline V gives CDR1 SEHNR, CDR2 FQNEAQ (reference sequence). This CDR3 is 10 amino acids long. V gave up 8 bases and J gave up 6 bases, with 7 bases separating them. CDR3 bases: TGTGCCAGCTCCGAGGATGGCTACACCTTC. Its translation: CASSEDGYTF.

CDR3 in DNA: TGTGCCAGCAGCGAGGGTGAGGGGGCTGGGGCCAACGTCCTGACTTTC. Translation: CASSEGEGAGANVLTF. V gene TRBV9 combines with J gene TRBJ2-6; possible D gene TRBD1, 6 bases. This CDR3 has 16 amino acids. CDR1 SGDLS and CDR2 YYNGEE come from the germline V gene. V lost 3 bases, J lost 2 bases, and 12 bases lay in between.

The chain has TRBV14 and TRBJ2-7; 9 positions agree with TRBD1. Trimming at V came to 4 bases and at J to 4 bases, leaving 5 bases not matched to a gene. In germline, CDR1 is SGHDN, CDR2 FVKESK. This CDR3 is built from 14 residues. CDR3 sequence reads: CASSRSGQGYEQYF. CDR3 nucleotides: TGTGCCAGCAGCCGTTCAGGACAGGGGTACGAGCAGTACTTC. The full variable domain, with the rest looked up from reference TRBV14 and TRBJ2-7, is EAGVTQFPSHSVIEKGQTVTLRCDPISGHDNLYWYRRVMGKEIKFLLHFVKESKQDESGMPNNRFLAERTGGTYSTLKVQPAELEDSGVYFCASSRSGQGYEQYFGPGTRLTVT.

Many counts were recorded for this clonotype. The chain couples TRBV5-1 to TRBJ2-7, with a weak D call TRBD1 (5 bases). This CDR3 is 14 amino acids long. V gave up 3 bases and J gave up 3 bases, with 13 bases separating them. Germline CDR1 SGHRS, CDR2 YFSETQ. The CDR3 spells CASSSRELGYEQYF. Here the CDR3 DNA reads TGCGCCAGCAGCTCCAGGGAACTCGGCTACGAGCAGTACTTC.